This TCR beta chain was sequenced for a study of blood T cells in healthy people across ages (dated by TCRdb to the mid-2010s). Broadly, across the study: Template switching captured roughly one uniquely barcoded TCR beta cDNA molecule per two T cells in model experiments. Using deep sequencing normalized with unique cDNA molecular identifiers, the study measured how TCR beta repertoire diversity changes with age. Donors were grouped into four age groups: young (average 16 years), middle-aged (39), aged (around 66) and long-lived (just over 80). To avoid experimental bias, donors of different ages were distributed randomly across sequencing lanes. The study analyzed two additional independent replicas of 1 million unique cDNA reads from the same blood draw for two donors, one aged 18 to 29 and one aged 80 or older.

V lost 6 bases and J lost 11 bases, and the count of bases not matched to a germline gene is 15. Reading from cysteine to phenylalanine, the CDR3 counts 14 amino acids. The DNA shown is the 42-base CDR3, in frame from base 1. Based on the germline V gene, the CDR1 and CDR2 sequences are MNHNS and SASEGT. This clonotype has just a few counts. What antigen it recognizes has not been identified. No base qualities exist here, and no much larger clone lies one base off it. Libraries were constructed by 5' RACE. The second PCR ran for about 7 to 11 cycles and used a J-beta primer mix along with a sample-barcoded 5' primer. A unique molecular identifier was introduced onto each TCR beta cDNA molecule by a template-switch 5' adaptor carrying 12 random nucleotides. Each sample yielded at least 2.5 million CDR3-containing paired-end reads. All of the RNA was converted into first-strand cDNA using the Mint cDNA synthesis kit, with a TRBC-specific oligonucleotide serving as the primer. Following uracil-DNA glycosylase treatment, all cDNA underwent a first 18-cycle PCR with the universal primers M1SS and BC2_uni_R. The authors' pipeline ran thus. Normalization of each sample was performed by random selection of 1 million high-quality reads, each carrying a distinct molecular identifier. Instead of being binned into consensus sequences, reads that shared molecular identifiers were thrown out. MiTCR, set to a Q25 quality threshold and the strictest error-elimination algorithm, was used for CDR3 identification, clonotype clustering and error correction. A nonparametric unseen species model using Euler transformation provided a lower-bound estimate of total TCR beta diversity. TCRdb took the public reads, trimmed them with fastp at Q25, ran MiXCR for clone calling and kept in-frame beta chains. Rows matching on CDR3 protein sequence are summarized as one entry with the most common DNA and genes. The V and J calls and clone size come from TCRdb's table, not from the authors' own analysis. This sample is represented by 1.5 million to 2 million distinct CDR3 sequences; around 40% of them were singletons. Together, the top ten hold roughly 23% of the sample.

The donors were some 36 Caucasian individuals from Russia, aged 6 to 90 years, who were systemically healthy. Each donor gave 8 to 10 milliliters of peripheral blood, collected into EDTA-treated Vacutainer tubes. Ficoll-Paque density-gradient centrifugation was used to isolate PBMCs, with at least 6.5 million per sample. Total RNA was extracted from PBMCs with Trizol reagent, with at least 5 micrograms obtained per sample. For every donor, an aliquot of PBMCs went through flow cytometry to measure the percentages of naive CD45RAhigh/CD27high T cells. Beyond this particular receptor, the publication reports: Since profiling was done on bulk unsorted PBMCs, naive and antigen-experienced compartments could not be conclusively compared. Estimates of total diversity based on one million sequenced T cells were regarded as lower bounds and as underestimates. Compared with the aged group, the long-lived group had more naive CD4+ T cells, fewer expanded clones and increased TCR diversity, suggesting age selection. Observed TCR beta diversity per million T cells fell roughly linearly with age, and a significant reduction was already apparent by age roughly 40. Donor CMV infection status was unknown, potentially confounding age-related changes in expanded clonotypes. A strong correlation was found between observed TCR beta diversity and the percentage of naive T cells measured by flow cytometry.

The chain is made from TRBV6-1 and TRBJ2-5; 7 bases in the middle match TRBD1. Source material: blood. The sequence was collected from a human donor in good health. The CDR3 here reads CASREMTGIGEQYF. The nucleotide sequence is TGTGCCAGCAGAGAAATGACAGGGATCGGGGAGCAGTACTTC.